Listed below are T cell receptor beta chains from one sample, sequenced in a study of beta chain features in type 1 diabetes. TCRdb's table, derived via immunoSEQ multiplex PCR, lists solely in-frame clones and lacks some. The profile covers about 200,000 clones, with about 11% appearing a single time and 1% to 1.5% taken by the ten largest. Sequencing input: central memory CD4+ T cells from blood. Every receptor here comes from a young man in good health. The CDR3 runs from the conserved cysteine through the conserved F or W. D genes are given only for firm matches. Expanded clones get a size class; other rows say once, few or many, or leave the size out.

TRBV11-2	TRBJ2-2	-	14	few	TGTGCCAGCAGCTTAGGTGTGAGGGCCGGGGAGCTGTTTTTT	CASSLGVRAGELFF
TRBV6-6	TRBJ2-2	TRBD1	15	few	TGTGCCAGCAGTTACGGGACAGGGGGCTTAGGGGAGCTGTTTTTT	CASSYGTGGLGELFF
TRBV30	TRBJ2-7	-	11	-	TGTGCCTGGAGTGTTGGGTACGAGCAGTACTTC	CAWSVGYEQYF
TRBV25-1	TRBJ1-2	TRBD1	14	few	TGTGCCAGCAGTGTAGGGGGGACAGGATATGGCTACACCTTC	CASSVGGTGYGYTF
TRBV29-1	TRBJ2-5	-	13	-	TGCAGCGTGGGGGGCGGGGGCCCAGAGACCCAGTACTTC	CSVGGGGPETQYF
TRBV29-1	TRBJ1-1	-	14	few	TGCAGCGTTGAATCCCGGGCCCAGGGCACTGAAGCTTTCTTT	CSVESRAQGTEAFF
TRBV7-2	TRBJ1-1	-	15	-	TGTGCCAGCAGCTTAGCGCACACTATGAACACTGAAGCTTTCTTT	CASSLAHTMNTEAFF
TRBV7-6	TRBJ2-1	-	14	-	TGTGCCAGCAGCTTAAGGCGGGAAAACAATGAGCAGTTCTTC	CASSLRRENNEQFF
TRBV9	TRBJ2-3	-	13	few	TGTGCCAGCAGCGTGGGGGGTCCAGATACGCAGTATTTT	CASSVGGPDTQYF
TRBV6-1	TRBJ2-7	-	12	-	TGTGCCAGCACCATGACAGGCTACGAGCAGTACTTC	CASTMTGYEQYF
TRBV10-3	TRBJ2-1	-	14	-	TGTGCCATCAGTTCCAGGGACGCCTACAATGAGCAGTTCTTC	CAISSRDAYNEQFF
TRBV5-1	TRBJ2-7	TRBD1	14	-	TGCGCCAGCAGCTTCGCGACAGGGGCCAACGAGCAGTACTTC	CASSFATGANEQYF
TRBV7-9	TRBJ1-4	TRBD1	15	few	TGTGCCAGCAGCTTATCGACAGGGGGTTATGAAAAACTGTTTTTT	CASSLSTGGYEKLFF
TRBV15	TRBJ2-7	TRBD1	15	-	TGTGCCACCAGCAGAGATACAAAAGGGGGCCTTCAGCAGTACTTC	CATSRDTKGGLQQYF
TRBV2	TRBJ2-5	-	12	-	TGTGCCAGCAGTCGAGAACAAGAGACCCAGTACTTC	CASSREQETQYF
TRBV7-2	TRBJ2-1	TRBD2	16	few	TGTGCCAGCAGCTTAGGACTAGCGGGAGGAATTGATGAGCAGTTCTTC	CASSLGLAGGIDEQFF
TRBV27	TRBJ1-1	-	13	-	TGTGCCAGCAGTTCCTTTATTGACGCTGAAGCTTTCTTT	CASSSFIDAEAFF
TRBV20-1	TRBJ2-3	-	11	few	TGCAGTGCTAGGGGCACAGATACGCAGTATTTT	CSARGTDTQYF
TRBV2	TRBJ2-7	-	15	many	TGTGCCAGCAGTGAGCCGTTTCGACAGGCCTACGAGCAGTACTTC	CASSEPFRQAYEQYF
TRBV9	TRBJ2-5	TRBD2	15	-	TGTGCCAGCAGCGTAGGGGGACTATATAAAGAGACCCAGTACTTC	CASSVGGLYKETQYF
TRBV14	TRBJ2-7	TRBD1	13	-	TGTGCCAGCAGCCGGACAGGGGGCTACGAGCAGTACTTC	CASSRTGGYEQYF
TRBV7-9	TRBJ2-1	-	15	few	TGTGCCAGCAGCCAAGGACGGAGCTCCTACAATGAGCAGTTCTTC	CASSQGRSSYNEQFF
TRBV27	TRBJ2-7	-	15	-	TGTGCCAGCAGTTTGGAGCGGAGAAGCTCCTACGAGCAGTACTTC	CASSLERRSSYEQYF
TRBV30	TRBJ2-5	-	12	few	TGTGCCTGCAACAGGGTCCGAGGGCCCCAGTACTTC	CACNRVRGPQYF
TRBV28	TRBJ2-7	TRBD1	14	few	TGTGCCACCTCGGACAGGGGAACGTCCTACGAGCAGTACTTC	CATSDRGTSYEQYF
TRBV7-2	TRBJ2-3	-	16	few	TGTGCCAGCAGCAACTCGGACAGAGTCAGCACAGATACGCAGTATTTT	CASSNSDRVSTDTQYF
TRBV30	TRBJ1-4	-	13	-	TGTGCCTGGACCAGGAATTCTAATGAAAAACTGTTTTTT	CAWTRNSNEKLFF
TRBV5-4	TRBJ2-7	TRBD1	13	-	TGTGCCAGCAGCTTGGACAGGGGGCATGAGCAGTACTTC	CASSLDRGHEQYF